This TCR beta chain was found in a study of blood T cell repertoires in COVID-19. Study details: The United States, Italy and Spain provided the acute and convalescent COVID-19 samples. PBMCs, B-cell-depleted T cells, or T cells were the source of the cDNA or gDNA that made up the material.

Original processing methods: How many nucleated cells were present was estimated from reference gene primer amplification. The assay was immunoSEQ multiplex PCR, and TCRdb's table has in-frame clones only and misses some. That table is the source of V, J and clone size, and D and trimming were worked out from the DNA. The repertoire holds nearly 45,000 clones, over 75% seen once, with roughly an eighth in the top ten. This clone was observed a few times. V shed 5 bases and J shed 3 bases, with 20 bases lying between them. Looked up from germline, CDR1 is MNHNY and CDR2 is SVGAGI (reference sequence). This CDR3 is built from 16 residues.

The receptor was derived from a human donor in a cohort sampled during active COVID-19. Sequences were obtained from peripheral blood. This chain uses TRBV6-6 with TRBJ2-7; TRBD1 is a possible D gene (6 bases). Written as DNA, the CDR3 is TGTGCCAGCAGTCCAGGGGATCCGGGACGACACTACGAGCAGTACTTC. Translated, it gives CASSPGDPGRHYEQYF.